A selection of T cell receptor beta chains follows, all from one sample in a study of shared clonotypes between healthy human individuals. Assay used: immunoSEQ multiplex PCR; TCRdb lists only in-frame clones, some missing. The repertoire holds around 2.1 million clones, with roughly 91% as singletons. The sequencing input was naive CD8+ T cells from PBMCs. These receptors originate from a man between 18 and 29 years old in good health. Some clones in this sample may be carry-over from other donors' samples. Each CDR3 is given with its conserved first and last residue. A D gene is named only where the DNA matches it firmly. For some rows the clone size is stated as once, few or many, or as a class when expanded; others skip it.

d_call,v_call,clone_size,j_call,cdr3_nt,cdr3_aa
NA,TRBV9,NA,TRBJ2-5,TGTGCCAGCAGCGTAGAAGAAGGGGGAATAAGCGAGACCCAGTACTTC,CASSVEEGGISETQYF
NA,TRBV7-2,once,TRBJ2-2,TGTGCCAGCAGCCTGAACGGGGGTATCAGGGAGCTGTTTTTT,CASSLNGGIRELFF
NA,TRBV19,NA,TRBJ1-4,TGTGCCAGCACTAGTGTGGGTCATAATGAAAAACTGTTTTTT,CASTSVGHNEKLFF
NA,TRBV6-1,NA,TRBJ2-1,TGTGCCAGCAGTCCCCAGCTCTCCTACAATGAGCAGTTCTTC,CASSPQLSYNEQFF
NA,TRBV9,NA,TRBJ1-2,TGTGCCAGCAGCGTTAAACAGGGCGGCGGCTATGGCTACACCTTC,CASSVKQGGGYGYTF
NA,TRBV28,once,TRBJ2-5,TGTGCCAGCAGTTTAAGTGGGACCCAGTACTTC,CASSLSGTQYF
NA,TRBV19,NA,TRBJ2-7,TGTGCCAGTAGTATAGGGCCCAGGTGGGCGCCGTACTTC,CASSIGPRWAPYF
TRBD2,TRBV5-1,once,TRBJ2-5,TGCGCCAGCAGCTTGGCCGTGGGAGGGTTCGGAGAGACCCAGTACTTC,CASSLAVGGFGETQYF
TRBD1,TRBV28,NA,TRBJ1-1,TGTGCCAGCAGTTTACTCCATGTCAGGGGGCAGGGCACTGAAGCTTTCTTT,CASSLLHVRGQGTEAFF
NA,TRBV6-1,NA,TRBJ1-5,TGTGCCAGCAGAATCCAGCTAGATAGCAATCAGCCCCAGCATTTT,CASRIQLDSNQPQHF
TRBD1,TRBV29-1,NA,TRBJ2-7,TGCAGCGTGGGGGGGACAGGGGTAGATGAGCAGTACTTC,CSVGGTGVDEQYF
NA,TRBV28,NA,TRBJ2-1,TGTGCCAGCAGTCGCGCCTTGGGCGGGGATTACAATGAGCAGTTCTTC,CASSRALGGDYNEQFF
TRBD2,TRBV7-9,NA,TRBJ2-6,TGTGCCAGCAGCTTAAGCGGGGGGCTTGGGGCCAACGTCCTGACTTTC,CASSLSGGLGANVLTF
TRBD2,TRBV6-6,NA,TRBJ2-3,TGTGCCAGCAGCAGGCTAGCGGGAGGGTCAGATACGCAGTATTTT,CASSRLAGGSDTQYF
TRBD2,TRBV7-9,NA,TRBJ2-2,TGTGCCAGCAGCTACGAAGCGGGAGTGCGTGGGGAGCTGTTTTTT,CASSYEAGVRGELFF
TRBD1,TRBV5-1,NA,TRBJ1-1,TGCGCCAGCAGCTTGGCCCAGGGGGCTAGGACTGAAGCTTTCTTT,CASSLAQGARTEAFF
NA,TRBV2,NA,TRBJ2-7,TGTGCCAGCAGGGAAGCCCCTGGAGTACCCAGAGAGCAGTACTTC,CASREAPGVPREQYF
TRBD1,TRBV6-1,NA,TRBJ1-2,TGTGCCAGCAGTGGCTGGACAGGGGACGACTATGGCTACACCTTC,CASSGWTGDDYGYTF
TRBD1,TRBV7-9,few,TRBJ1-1,TGTGCCAGCAGCTACCGGGACAGGCCAACTGAAGCTTTCTTT,CASSYRDRPTEAFF
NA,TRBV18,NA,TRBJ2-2,TGTGCCAGCTCACCAACAGTCGGGGAGCTGTTTTTT,CASSPTVGELFF
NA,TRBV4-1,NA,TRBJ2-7,TGCGCCAGCAGCCAAGATCGAGGCTACGAGCAGTACTTC,CASSQDRGYEQYF
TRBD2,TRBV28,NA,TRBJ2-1,TGTGCCAGCAGACCCAGCGGGAGCTCCTACAATGAGCAGTTCTTC,CASRPSGSSYNEQFF
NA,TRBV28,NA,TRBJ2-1,TGTGCCAGCAGCCCTCCCGTCCTAGCACCCTTCTTC,CASSPPVLAPFF
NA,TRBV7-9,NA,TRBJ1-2,TGTGCCAGCAGCTCACAGGGAACCCCCAACTATGGCTACACCTTC,CASSSQGTPNYGYTF
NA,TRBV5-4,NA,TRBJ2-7,TGTGCCAGCAGCTTGGAGGGGTACGAGCAGTACTTC,CASSLEGYEQYF
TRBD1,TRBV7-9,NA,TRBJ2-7,TGTGCCAGCAGCTTAGTGCTTGGCCAGGGGGACTACGAGCAGTACTTC,CASSLVLGQGDYEQYF
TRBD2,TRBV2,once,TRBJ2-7,TGTGCCAGCAGTAATATTTTAGCGGGACTTTACGAGCAGTACTTC,CASSNILAGLYEQYF
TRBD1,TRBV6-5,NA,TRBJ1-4,TGTGCCAGCCAAGTGGGACAGGGGGTGGAAAAACTGTTTTTT,CASQVGQGVEKLFF
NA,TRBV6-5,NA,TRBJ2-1,TGTGCCAGCAGTTACTCCCCCCCTGCTTACGACCCCCGGCAGTTCTTC,CASSYSPPAYDPRQFF
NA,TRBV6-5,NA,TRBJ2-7,TGTGCCAGCAGTTACGCGTGGAACGGGGGCGAGCAGTACTTC,CASSYAWNGGEQYF
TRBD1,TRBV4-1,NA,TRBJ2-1,TGCGCCAGCAGCCAATTAGGACAGGGGGCAAATGAGCAGTTCTTC,CASSQLGQGANEQFF
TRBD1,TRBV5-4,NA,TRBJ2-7,TGTGCCAGCAGCTTGATGGTAGGGGGCGCCGAGCAGTACTTC,CASSLMVGGAEQYF
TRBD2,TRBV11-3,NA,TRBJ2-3,TGTGCCAGCAGTTCCCCGGGGGGTACGCAGTATTTT,CASSSPGGTQYF
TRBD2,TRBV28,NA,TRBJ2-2,TGTGCCAGCAGTTTATCGAGCGGGGGCGGGGAGCTGTTTTTT,CASSLSSGGGELFF
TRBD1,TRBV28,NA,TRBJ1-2,TGTGCCAGCAGCCTGGACAGGAACTATGGCTACACCTTC,CASSLDRNYGYTF
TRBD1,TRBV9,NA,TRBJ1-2,TGTGCCAGCAGCGCCCTCACAAAAAACGGACAGGGAATCTATGGCTACACCTTC,CASSALTKNGQGIYGYTF
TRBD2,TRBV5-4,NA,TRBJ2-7,TGTGCCAGCAGCACCTCTAGCGGGAGGGCCACTGTAAACGAGCAGTACTTC,CASSTSSGRATVNEQYF
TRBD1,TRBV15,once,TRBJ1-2,TGTGCCACCAGCCCAAACAGGGGGTTGTATGGCTACACCTTC,CATSPNRGLYGYTF
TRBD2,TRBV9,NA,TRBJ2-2,TGTGCCAGCACCCGAACTAGCGGGGTTAACACCGGGGAGCTGTTTTTT,CASTRTSGVNTGELFF
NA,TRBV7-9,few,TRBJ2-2,TGTGCCAGCAGCTTAGACCCCTTCTACACCGGGGAGCTGTTTTTT,CASSLDPFYTGELFF
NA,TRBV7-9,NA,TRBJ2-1,TGTGCCAGCAGCTTAGAAGGTCGGCTTATTGGGGACAATGAGCAGTTCTTC,CASSLEGRLIGDNEQFF
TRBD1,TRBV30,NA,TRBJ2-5,TGTGCCTGGAGTGGGGACAGGGAGCACCAAGAGACCCAGTACTTC,CAWSGDREHQETQYF
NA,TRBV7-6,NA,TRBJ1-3,TGTGCCAGCAGCTTTAGTAGTCAGACCTTGGGAAACACCATATATTTT,CASSFSSQTLGNTIYF
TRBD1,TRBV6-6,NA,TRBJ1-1,TGTGCCAGCAACGCTAACAGGGGAAGCGTCACTGAAGCTTTCTTT,CASNANRGSVTEAFF
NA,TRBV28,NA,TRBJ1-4,TGTGCCAGCAGTAATAGATCCCCGGCTCGTGAAAAACTGTTTTTT,CASSNRSPAREKLFF
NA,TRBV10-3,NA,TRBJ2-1,TGTGCCATCAGGGATACTCGCCCGGGCGATGAGCAGTTCTTC,CAIRDTRPGDEQFF
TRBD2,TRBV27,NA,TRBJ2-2,TGTGCCAGCACCCAAACGACTAGCGGGTGGACCGGGGAGCTGTTTTTT,CASTQTTSGWTGELFF
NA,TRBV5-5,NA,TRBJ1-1,TGTGCCAGCTCCCTCGTCTCGAACACTGAAGCTTTCTTT,CASSLVSNTEAFF
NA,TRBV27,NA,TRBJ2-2,TGTGCCAGCAGAGATTGGGGAAACACCGGGGAGCTGTTTTTT,CASRDWGNTGELFF
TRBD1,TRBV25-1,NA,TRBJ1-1,TGTGCCAGCAGTGGCGGGACAGGACTCCAAGCTTTCTTT,CASSGGTGLQAFF
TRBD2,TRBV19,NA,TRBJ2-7,TGTGCCCCCGGGACTAACACCTACGAGCAGTACTTC,CAPGTNTYEQYF
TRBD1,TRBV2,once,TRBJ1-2,TGTGCCAGCAGTGATAACAGGGGGCTTACCTATGGCTACACCTTC,CASSDNRGLTYGYTF
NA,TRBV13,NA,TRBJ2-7,TGTGCCAGCAGCTCTCGGGAGTTCGCCTACGAGCAGTACTTC,CASSSREFAYEQYF
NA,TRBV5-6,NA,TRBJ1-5,TGTGCCAGCAGCTCCTTCTTATTTGGCAATCAGCCCCAGCATTTT,CASSSFLFGNQPQHF
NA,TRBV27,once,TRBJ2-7,TGTGCCAGCAGTACCCTCTCGACAGGTGGTCCGGACGAGCAGTACTTC,CASSTLSTGGPDEQYF
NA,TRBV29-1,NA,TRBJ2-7,TGCAGCGTTGAAGATCCCGGACAGCTCTACGAGCAGTACTTC,CSVEDPGQLYEQYF
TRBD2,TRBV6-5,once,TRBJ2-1,TGTGCCAGCAGTTACTCGAGCGGGGAGGGCTCCAATGAGCAGTTCTTC,CASSYSSGEGSNEQFF
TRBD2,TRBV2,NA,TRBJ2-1,TGTGCCAGCAGCCTCCCCGGGACTAGCCTCTACAATGAGCAGTTCTTC,CASSLPGTSLYNEQFF
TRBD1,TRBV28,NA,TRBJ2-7,TGTGCCAGCAGTTCAAAGGGACAGGGGATCTATTACGAGCAGTACTTC,CASSSKGQGIYYEQYF